The present T cell receptor beta chain was sequenced within a study of beta chain features in type 1 diabetes. General study points: Lower insertion and higher deletion counts appeared at VDJ junctions in type 1 diabetes patients.

V was trimmed by 5 bases and J by 9 bases, leaving 11 bases between them. Germline CDR1 SGHVS, CDR2 FNYEAQ. The CDR3 is 12 residues long. This clone was counted many times. What it binds is unknown. Expressed TCRB transcripts were sequenced after all isolated RNA was converted to cDNA. TCRdb keeps only in-frame clones here, not all; method: immunoSEQ multiplex PCR. The profile shows around 150,000 clones, 7.5% to 10% of them singletons. The sample consisted of central memory CD4+ T cells from blood. This TCR was sampled from a man younger than 35 in good health. The chain uses TRBV7-6 and TRBJ2-1; tentatively, D is TRBD2 (6 bases). This chain's CDR3 is CASSHAGFEQFF. CDR3 bases: TGTGCCAGCAGCCACGCGGGATTTGAGCAGTTCTTC. Based on the CDR3 plus reference TRBV7-6 and TRBJ2-1, the full variable domain is GAGVSQSPRYKVTKRGQDVALRCDPISGHVSLYWYRQALGQGPEFLTYFNYEAQQDKSGLPNDRFSAERPEGSISTLTIQRTEQRDSAMYRCASSHAGFEQFFGPGTRLTVL.